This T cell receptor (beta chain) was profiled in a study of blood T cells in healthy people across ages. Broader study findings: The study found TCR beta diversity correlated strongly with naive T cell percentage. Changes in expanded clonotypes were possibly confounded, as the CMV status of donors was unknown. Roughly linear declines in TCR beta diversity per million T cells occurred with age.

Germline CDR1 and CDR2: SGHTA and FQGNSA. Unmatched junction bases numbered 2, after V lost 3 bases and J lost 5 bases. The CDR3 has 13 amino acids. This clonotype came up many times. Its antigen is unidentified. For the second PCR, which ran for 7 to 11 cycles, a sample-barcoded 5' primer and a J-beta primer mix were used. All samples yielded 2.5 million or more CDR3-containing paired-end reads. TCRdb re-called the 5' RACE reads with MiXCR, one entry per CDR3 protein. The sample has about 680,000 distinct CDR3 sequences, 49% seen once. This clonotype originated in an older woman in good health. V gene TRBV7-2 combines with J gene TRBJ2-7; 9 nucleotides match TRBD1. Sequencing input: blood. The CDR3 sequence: CASSFGTGNEQYF. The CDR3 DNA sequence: TGTGCCAGCAGCTTCGGGACAGGGAACGAGCAGTACTTC.